Listed below are T cell receptor beta chains from one sample, sequenced in a study of molecular identifiers for immune sequencing clone quantification. TCRdb itself ran the PCR reads through MiXCR, one entry per CDR3 protein. The sample lists some 41,000 distinct CDR3 sequences; 15% to 20% were seen once. Source material: naive CD8+ T cells from blood, with Jurkat cell RNA spiked in. The receptors stem from a human donor in good health. Some libraries in this study had Jurkat cell RNA spiked in. The CDR3 runs from the conserved cysteine through the conserved F or W. The order of the fields is V gene, clone size, D gene, CDR3 length, J gene, CDR3 protein, CDR3 DNA. A D gene is named only where the DNA matches it firmly. Expanded clones get a size class; other rows say once, few or many, or leave the size out.

>TRBV7-8|-|TRBD1|15|TRBJ1-2
CASSPGTGNIYGYAF
TGTGCCAGCAGCCCAGGGACAGGGAACATCTATGGCTACGCCTTC
>TRBV13|many|-|16|TRBJ1-1
CASSQAAIFGDTEAFF
TGTGCCAGCAGCCAAGCGGCGATCTTTGGAGACACTGAAGCTTTCTTT
>TRBV9|large|TRBD1|15|TRBJ2-7
CASSATGTGDAEQYF
TGTGCCAGCAGCGCAACTGGGACAGGGGACGCCGAGCAGTACTTC
>TRBV7-9|many|-|16|TRBJ1-2
CASSSEQSAAYYGYTF
TGTGCCAGCAGCTCCGAACAGAGCGCGGCTTACTATGGCTACACCTTC
>TRBV5-1|many|TRBD2|17|TRBJ2-1
CASSRTSGITRYNEQFF
TGCGCCAGCAGCCGGACTAGCGGGATAACTAGGTACAATGAGCAGTTCTTC
>TRBV19|-|-|15|TRBJ2-7
CASKVGPGESYEQYF
TGTGCCAGTAAGGTCGGGCCAGGGGAGTCCTACGAGCAGTACTTC
>TRBV6-6|few|-|13|TRBJ2-2
CASIGWNTGELFF
TGTGCCAGCATCGGGTGGAACACCGGGGAGCTGTTTTTT
>TRBV27|-|TRBD2|14|TRBJ2-4
CASSWAGAPFIQYF
TGTGCCAGCAGTTGGGCGGGAGCCCCATTCATTCAGTACTTC
>TRBV2|many|-|11|TRBJ1-2
CASSQGYGYTF
TGCGCCAGCAGCCAGGGCTATGGCTACACCTTC
>TRBV28|many|TRBD2|15|TRBJ2-7
CASSLAGDRQDEQYF
TGTGCCAGCAGTTTGGCGGGAGACCGCCAAGACGAGCAGTACTTC
>TRBV9|many|-|13|TRBJ2-7
CASSFEDRYEQYF
TGTGCCAGCAGCTTCGAGGACAGATACGAGCAGTACTTC
>TRBV7-9|-|TRBD1|16|TRBJ2-1
CASSRPGQGAHDGQLF
TGTGCCAGCAGCCGGCCGGGACAGGGGGCGCATGATGGGCAGCTCTTC
>TRBV5-1|many|TRBD2|14|TRBJ2-7
CASSASGVAYEQYF
TGCGCCAGCAGCGCTAGCGGGGTTGCCTACGAGCAGTACTTC
>TRBV11-2|many|TRBD2|17|TRBJ2-1
CASSLAGSGALYNEQFF
TGTGCCAGCAGCTTAGCGGGTAGCGGGGCCTTATACAATGAGCAGTTCTTC
>TRBV23-1|-|-|16|TRBJ2-7
CASSSTRGHKAYEQYF
TGCGCCAGCAGTTCCACCCGGGGACATAAAGCCTACGAGCAGTACTTC
>TRBV7-9|few|-|13|TRBJ2-7
CASSLGPRDEQYF
TGTGCCAGCAGCTTAGGGCCCCGGGACGAGCAGTACTTC
>TRBV30|-|TRBD2|13|TRBJ2-5
CAWSLGGFDTQYF
TGTGCCTGGAGTCTGGGGGGGTTTGACACCCAGTACTTT
>TRBV12-3/TRBV12-4|many|TRBD2|15|TRBJ2-5
CASSLQAGGQETQYF
TGTGCCAGCAGTCTCCAGGCGGGAGGCCAAGAGACCCAGTACTTC
>TRBV24-1|many|-|14|TRBJ2-1
CATSARFDYNEQFF
TGTGCCACCAGTGCCCGTTTCGATTACAATGAGCAGTTCTTC
>TRBV9|many|-|11|TRBJ2-5
CASSVDETQYF
TGTGCCAGCAGCGTAGACGAGACCCAGTACTTC
>TRBV19|many|-|14|TRBJ2-7
CASSPPDRPREQYF
TGTGCCAGTAGTCCTCCGGACCGCCCTCGGGAGCAGTACTTC
>TRBV6-2/TRBV6-3|many|-|15|TRBJ1-1
CASSYSAGLVTEAFF
TGTGCCAGCAGTTACTCAGCGGGGCTAGTCACTGAAGCTTTCTTT
>TRBV7-9|many|TRBD1|17|TRBJ2-7
CASSSGQGQTPPYEQYF
TGTGCCAGCAGCTCTGGACAGGGACAAACTCCACCTTACGAGCAGTACTTC
>TRBV7-8|-|-|15|TRBJ2-1
CASSLRRVAVNEQFF
TGTGCCAGCAGTCTCCGACGAGTGGCGGTAAATGAGCAGTTCTTC
>TRBV28|many|-|14|TRBJ2-7
CASSNRDNPYEQYF
TGTGCCAGCAGTAACCGGGACAACCCCTACGAGCAGTACTTC
>TRBV12-3/TRBV12-4|many|-|14|TRBJ1-4
CASPSEAPNEKLFF
TGTGCCAGCCCCTCTGAGGCACCGAATGAAAAACTGTTTTTT
>TRBV12-3/TRBV12-4|many|TRBD2|14|TRBJ2-3
CASSFSGSTDTQYF
TGTGCCAGCAGTTTTAGCGGGAGCACAGATACGCAGTATTTT
>TRBV13|many|-|15|TRBJ2-6
CASSLSPSGANVLTF
TGTGCCAGCAGCTTAAGTCCTTCTGGGGCCAACGTCCTGACTTTC
>TRBV6-5|-|TRBD1|14|TRBJ2-7
CASRGQGLSYEQYF
TGTGCCAGCAGGGGACAGGGCCTCTCCTACGAGCAGTACTTC
>TRBV7-8|many|-|18|TRBJ2-6
CARMLIRAPSSGANVLTF
TGTGCCAGGATGCTAATTCGTGCGCCTTCCTCTGGGGCCAACGTCCTGACTTTC
>TRBV7-6|-|TRBD2|18|TRBJ2-1
CASSTGGRGQSSYNEQFF
TGTGCCAGCAGCACGGGGGGAAGGGGCCAAAGCTCCTACAATGAGCAGTTCTTC
>TRBV5-4|few|-|13|TRBJ2-1
CASSPAVIQEQFF
TGTGCCAGCAGCCCCGCGGTTATTCAGGAGCAGTTCTTC
>TRBV7-2|many|-|15|TRBJ1-3
CASSEWYSVGNTIYF
TGTGCCAGCAGCGAATGGTACAGCGTTGGAAACACCATATATTTT
>TRBV13|many|-|12|TRBJ2-7
CASSSSGGEQYF
TGTGCCAGCAGCTCGAGCGGAGGCGAGCAGTACTTC
>TRBV10-3|-|-|11|TRBJ2-3
CAISDPDTQYF
TGTGCCATCAGTGACCCGGATACGCAGTATTTT
>TRBV7-8|many|-|14|TRBJ1-4
CASSSDGANEKLFF
TGTGCCAGCAGCTCGGACGGGGCTAATGAAAAACTGTTTTTT
>TRBV27|many|TRBD2|14|TRBJ2-1
CASTPGGTYNEQFF
TGTGCCAGCACCCCGGGAGGGACCTACAATGAGCAGTTCTTC
>TRBV9|-|TRBD2|15|TRBJ2-2
CASSVALAGERELFF
TGTGCCAGCAGCGTAGCTTTAGCGGGAGAGAGGGAGCTGTTTTTT
>TRBV10-2|-|-|13|TRBJ2-7
CASTNPGVYEQYF
TGCGCCAGCACAAACCCAGGGGTCTACGAGCAGTACTTC
>TRBV23-1|few|TRBD2|16|TRBJ2-7
CASSLRGLAERYEQYF
TGCGCCAGCAGCCTTCGGGGACTAGCGGAGCGGTACGAGCAGTACTTC
>TRBV29-1|many|TRBD2|14|TRBJ2-1
CSVEGGRGDNEQFF
TGCAGCGTTGAAGGCGGGAGGGGGGACAATGAGCAGTTCTTC
>TRBV6-2/TRBV6-3|-|-|12|TRBJ2-7
CASSDMFPEQYF
TGTGCCAGCAGTGACATGTTTCCGGAGCAGTACTTC
>TRBV27|many|-|14|TRBJ2-1
CASSPGSATNEQFF
TGTGCCAGCAGCCCCGGGAGCGCCACCAATGAGCAGTTCTTC
>TRBV19|many|TRBD1|15|TRBJ2-1
CASSPDRGTYNEQFF
TGTGCCAGTAGTCCGGACAGGGGTACCTACAATGAGCAGTTCTTC
>TRBV28|many|TRBD2|15|TRBJ2-7
CASSFRGSLSYEQYF
TGTGCCAGCAGTTTCCGCGGGAGCCTCTCCTACGAGCAGTACTTC
>TRBV11-2|many|-|14|TRBJ2-4
CASSLGSGGNIQYF
TGTGCCAGCAGCTTAGGTAGCGGAGGGAACATTCAGTACTTC
>TRBV19|few|-|10|TRBJ1-2
CASTGYGYTF
TGTGCCAGTACGGGCTATGGCTACACCTTC
>TRBV5-6|many|-|16|TRBJ1-3
CASSLWGRGSGNTIYF
TGTGCCAGCAGCTTGTGGGGGAGAGGCTCTGGAAACACCATATATTTT
>TRBV7-9|many|TRBD2|15|TRBJ2-3
CASSLAAGTTDTQYF
TGTGCCAGCAGCTTAGCAGCGGGAACCACAGATACGCAGTATTTT
>TRBV20-1|many|-|14|TRBJ1-2
CSAWEEKIYYGYTF
TGCAGCGCCTGGGAGGAAAAAATTTACTATGGCTACACCTTC
>TRBV4-1|many|-|14|TRBJ2-1
CASSQLSSYNEQFF
TGCGCCAGCAGCCAACTTAGCTCCTACAATGAGCAGTTCTTC
>TRBV13|many|TRBD1|19|TRBJ2-7
CASSLAVRTGSFFPYEQYF
TGTGCCAGCAGCTTAGCTGTCAGGACAGGAAGCTTTTTCCCCTACGAGCAGTACTTC
>TRBV7-6|few|-|16|TRBJ2-3
CASSLVETWLRDTQYF
TGTGCCAGCAGCTTGGTAGAGACATGGCTTAGGGATACGCAGTATTTT
>TRBV4-1|many|-|9|TRBJ2-4
CDSKNIQYF
TGCGACAGCAAAAACATTCAGTACTTC
>TRBV4-3|-|-|17|TRBJ2-1
CASSLDPLAESYNEQFF
TGCGCCAGCAGCCTCGACCCCCTAGCTGAGTCCTACAATGAGCAGTTCTTC
>TRBV28|many|TRBD1|16|TRBJ2-3
CASRSGTGGGTDTQYF
TGTGCCAGCAGGTCCGGGACAGGGGGTGGCACAGATACGCAGTATTTT
>TRBV19|many|TRBD1|16|TRBJ2-2
CASSMGTGVYTGELFF
TGTGCCAGTAGTATGGGGACAGGGGTTTACACCGGGGAGCTGTTTTTT
>TRBV11-2|many|-|13|TRBJ1-1
CASSFAENTEAFF
TGTGCCAGCAGCTTCGCGGAAAACACTGAAGCTTTCTTT
>TRBV20-1|many|-|15|TRBJ2-7
CRTPAEGGNVGEQYF
TGCAGGACGCCGGCTGAGGGCGGGAATGTCGGCGAGCAGTACTTC